The clone carrying this T cell receptor beta chain was recorded a few times. Its matching antigen is unknown. Relative to the germline gene, one junction end is altered; a read error may explain this. This entry comes from a study of cytomegalovirus exposure and HLA in healthy donors. The study's findings and limits: CMV serostatus was the only immune exposure information that was available. Cytomegalovirus-associated status was assigned to about 160 TCR beta chains. Later analysis associated a missense DCLRE1C variant with TCR beta V- and J-gene trimming.

The length of the CDR3 is 13 residues. From germline, CDR1 is MNHEY and CDR2 SVGAGI. A multiplex PCR was run with 60 Vbeta primers and 13 Jbeta primers. Libraries were prepared by immunoSEQ multiplex PCR; TCRdb keeps only in-frame clonotypes and omits some of them. The sample consists of approximately 180,000 clones, 70% to 80% of them appearing once. V gene TRBV6-5 combines with J gene TRBJ2-7, with TRBD2 identical over 9 bases. This clonotype was sampled from a woman between 45 and 65 years old in good health and CMV-seronegative. The specimen sequenced was PBMCs. The DNA of the CDR3 is TGTGCCAGCAGTCGATCCCCCTTAGCGGGGGCCGCCTTC. Translating gives CASSRSPLAGAAF.